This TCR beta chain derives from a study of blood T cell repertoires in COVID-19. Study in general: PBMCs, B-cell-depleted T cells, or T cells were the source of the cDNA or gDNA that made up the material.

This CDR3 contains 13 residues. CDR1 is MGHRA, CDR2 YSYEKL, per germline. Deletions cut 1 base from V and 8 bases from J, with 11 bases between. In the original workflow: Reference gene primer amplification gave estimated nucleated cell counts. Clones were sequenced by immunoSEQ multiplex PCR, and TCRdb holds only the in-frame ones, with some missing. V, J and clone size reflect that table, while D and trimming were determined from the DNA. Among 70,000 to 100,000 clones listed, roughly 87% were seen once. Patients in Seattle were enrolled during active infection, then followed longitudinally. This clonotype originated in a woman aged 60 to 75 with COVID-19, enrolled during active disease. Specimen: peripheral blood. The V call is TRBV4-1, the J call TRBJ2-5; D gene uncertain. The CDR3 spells CASSQGAKYTQYF. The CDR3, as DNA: TGCGCCAGCAGCCAAGGGGCCAAATATACCCAGTACTTC.